These 23 T cell receptor beta chains share one sample of origin, sequenced in a study of beta chain features in type 1 diabetes. The whole isolated RNA underwent reverse transcription, so sequencing captured expressed TCRB transcripts. Assay: immunoSEQ multiplex PCR; the TCRdb copy retains only in-frame clones and omits some. The profile shows over 100,000 clones, 30% to 40% of them singletons. Input material: stem cell memory CD4+ T cells from blood. These receptors came from a woman between 18 and 30 years old in good health.

This chain connects TRBV5-6 to TRBJ2-6, with no clear D. From germline, CDR1 is SGHDT and CDR2 YYEEEE. CDR3 size: 17 residues. Trimming took 2 bases from V and 0 from J, leaving 12 bases between them. CDR3 in DNA: TGTGCCAGCAGCTTCCGGGTCCTGATCTCTGGGGCCAACGTCCTGACTTTC. Protein: CASSFRVLISGANVLTF.

The chain carries TRBV4-3 and TRBJ1-4, with TRBD1 matching over 7 bases. The germline V gene has CDR1 LGHNA and CDR2 YSLEER. This CDR3 is 19 amino acids long. Trimming cost V 1 base and J 2 bases; bases outside gene matches: 13. The CDR3 loop reads CASSQGPIGGVETNEKLFF. Written as DNA, the CDR3 is TGCGCCAGCAGCCAAGGGCCAATAGGGGGCGTGGAGACTAATGAAAAACTGTTTTTT.

V usage is TRBV5-6 and J usage is TRBJ1-5; 11 bases match TRBD1. The CDR3 consists of 15 residues. Germline values: CDR1 SGHDT, CDR2 YYEEEE. Trimming at V came to 5 bases and at J to 1 base, leaving 2 bases not matched to a gene. CDR3 sequence reads: CASSGQGASNQPQHF. CDR3 nucleotides: TGTGCCAGCAGTGGACAGGGGGCGAGCAATCAGCCCCAGCATTTT.

V usage is TRBV2 and J usage is TRBJ1-1; D not certain. This CDR3 contains 11 residues. The ends were cut back, 8 bases at V and 1 base at J, with 5 bases in the middle. The germline V gene encodes CDR1 SNHLY and CDR2 FYNNEI. This CDR3 reads CASGRNTEAFF. The DNA for the CDR3 is TGTGCCAGCGGCAGGAACACTGAAGCTTTCTTT.

This clone was detected only a few times. The chain recombines TRBV7-2 with TRBJ2-7, with D maybe TRBD1 (5 bases). Germline V CDR1 and CDR2: SGHTA, FQGNSA. The CDR3 spans 16 residues. The V and J ends lost 5 bases and 5 bases respectively, with 22 bases between them. The CDR3 sequence is CASSTQGSTALHEQYF. CDR3 in DNA: TGTGCCAGCAGCACGCAGGGTTCCACGGCCCTCCACGAGCAGTACTTC.

The rearrangement uses TRBV19 and TRBJ1-1, with 9 bases that match TRBD1. The CDR3 runs to 16 residues. Germline lookup yields CDR1 LNHDA and CDR2 SQIVND (reference sequence). Losses at the gene ends were 11 bases for V and 5 bases for J; bases not matched to a gene: 18. The CDR3 is CAPSGGGQGGFTEAFF. The CDR3 DNA sequence: TGTGCCCCTAGCGGGGGGGGACAGGGTGGTTTTACTGAAGCTTTCTTT.

The rearrangement joins TRBV5-1 to TRBJ2-2; TRBD2 aligns across 7 bases. V trimming: 5 bases; J trimming: 4 bases; junction bases outside the gene matches: 5. Germline V gene data show CDR1 as SGHRS and CDR2 as YFSETQ. The CDR3 has 14 residues. The CDR3 sequence: CASSSGLVTGELFF. DNA for the CDR3: TGCGCCAGCAGTTCCGGACTAGTCACCGGGGAGCTGTTTTTT.

J is TRBJ2-1 and V is TRBV5-1, with D possibly being TRBD1 (5 bases). Looked up from germline, CDR1 is SGHRS and CDR2 is YFSETQ. Deletions cut 0 bases from V and 6 bases from J, with 10 bases between. The CDR3 is 14 amino acids. Here the CDR3 DNA reads TGCGCCAGCAGCTTGGCCACAAGGGGCAATGAGCAGTTCTTC. Translation: CASSLATRGNEQFF.

This clone was found a few times. The chain uses TRBV5-1 and TRBJ1-2, with D perhaps matching TRBD1 (5 bases). Germline values: CDR1 SGHRS, CDR2 YFSETQ. V gave up 6 bases and J gave up 3 bases, with 9 bases separating them. The CDR3 sequence is 12 residues long. CDR3 sequence: CASMGRDYGYTF. The CDR3 DNA reads TGCGCCAGCATGGGCAGGGACTATGGCTACACCTTC.

This clone was counted between two and nine times. CDR3 loop: CASSLQGNTEAFF. The CDR3 DNA follows: TGTGCCAGCAGTCTTCAGGGGAACACTGAAGCTTTCTTT. This rearrangement joins TRBV6-5 to TRBJ1-1, with D possibly being TRBD1 (5 bases). With 5 bases removed from V and 1 base from J, the gap between germline ends came to 8 bases. CDR1 is MNHEY, CDR2 SVGAGI, per germline. The CDR3 has 13 amino acids.

This clone has only a few counts. This chain joins TRBV19 and TRBJ1-5; possibly TRBD1 for D (5 bases). The CDR3 is made up of 15 amino acids. Germline V gives CDR1 LNHDA, CDR2 SQIVND (reference sequence). Trimming removed 6 bases at V and 7 bases at J, with 19 bases between. CDR3 DNA: TGTGCCAGTAGCCCCCTGAGGGAGGGGAGGCAGCCCCAGCATTTT. Translated: CASSPLREGRQPQHF.

The rearrangement uses TRBV28 and TRBJ2-7; no definite D call. Trimming took 3 bases from V and 3 from J, leaving 15 bases between them. Looked up from germline, CDR1 is MDHEN and CDR2 is SYDVKM. The CDR3 is 15 amino acids. The CDR3 nucleotides are TGTGCCAGCAGTTTCCCTAACCCTAGATTCTACGAGCAGTACTTC. Its translation: CASSFPNPRFYEQYF.

CDR3 nucleotides: TGCGCCAGCAGCACAGGACAGGGGGGAAGTAATCAGCCCCAGCATTTT. Translated: CASSTGQGGSNQPQHF. This chain connects TRBV5-1 to TRBJ1-5; 10 bases are shared with TRBD1. V was clipped by 4 bases and J by 4 bases; unmatched bases: 8. CDR1 and CDR2 from the germline V gene are SGHRS and YFSETQ. The CDR3 runs to 16 residues.

This clone was seen a handful of times. The rearrangement links TRBV2 to TRBJ2-3, with TRBD2 as a possible D gene (5 bases). The CDR3 has 14 residues. Per the germline V gene, CDR1 is SNHLY and CDR2 is FYNNEI. Trimming took off 7 bases at V and 0 bases at J, with 11 bases between the two ends. This chain's CDR3 is CASKSGPSTDTQYF. The CDR3 nucleotides are TGTGCCAGCAAAAGCGGCCCTAGCACAGATACGCAGTATTTT.

The sample holds a few counts of this clone. The chain recombines TRBV7-2 with TRBJ2-5; the match to TRBD1 covers 8 bases. This CDR3 contains 17 residues. Trimming cost V 2 bases and J 4 bases; bases outside gene matches: 12. CDR1 SGHTA and CDR2 FQGNSA come from the germline V gene. CDR3 protein: CASSLIKLGGQVETQYF. The DNA for the CDR3 is TGTGCCAGCAGCTTAATAAAGCTAGGGGGACAGGTAGAGACCCAGTACTTC.

The chain joins TRBV12-5 to TRBJ2-1, with 12 bases fitting TRBD1. After removal of 6 bases from V and 0 bases from J, the junction contained 18 bases not matched to a gene. The CDR3 is 21 amino acids. The V gene's germline CDR1 is LGHNT and CDR2 FRNRAP. CDR3 sequence: CASGHLGWGQGAGSSYNEQFF. CDR3 sequence (DNA): TGTGCTAGTGGCCACCTGGGATGGGGACAGGGGGCTGGAAGCTCCTACAATGAGCAGTTCTTC.

The chain links TRBV29-1 to TRBJ2-7, with D possibly TRBD1 on 6 matching bases. The CDR3 spans 14 residues. Germline V gene lookup returns CDR1 SQVTM and CDR2 ANQGSEA. Deletions cut 5 bases from V and 0 bases from J, with 14 bases between. The CDR3 loop is CSVRSRGSSYEQYF. CDR3 nucleotide sequence: TGCAGCGTTCGGTCCAGGGGAAGCTCCTACGAGCAGTACTTC.

The sample holds a few counts of this clone. This sequence joins TRBV28 and TRBJ1-2; D remains ambiguous. The V end lost 8 bases, the J end lost 4 bases, and 11 bases lay between the germline ends. The CDR3 has 12 amino acids. Germline V lookup: CDR1 MDHEN, CDR2 SYDVKM. The CDR3 protein is CASCKTFYGYTF. As DNA, the CDR3 is TGTGCCAGCTGTAAGACATTCTATGGCTACACCTTC.

This clone has only a few counts. The chain joins TRBV4-2 to TRBJ2-1; TRBD1 matches at 7 bases. The CDR3 is 15 residues long. CDR1 LGHNA and CDR2 YNFKEQ come from the germline V gene. Trimming took 4 bases from V and 0 from J; bases not matched to a gene: 3. The CDR3: CASSPGTASYNEQFF. The CDR3 DNA follows: TGTGCCAGCAGCCCCGGGACAGCCTCCTACAATGAGCAGTTCTTC.

The table lists this clone with a few counts. The J gene is TRBJ1-1, the V gene TRBV15; 8 nucleotides line up with TRBD1. J was trimmed by 4 bases and V by 3 bases; bases with no gene match: 1. Germline V gene sequence: CDR1 LNHNV, CDR2 YYDKDF (reference sequence). The CDR3 is 13 amino acids. Written as DNA, the CDR3 is TGTGCCACCAGCAGGGACAGGGTCACTGAAGCTTTCTTT. Translation: CATSRDRVTEAFF.

V gene TRBV19 combines with J gene TRBJ1-1; D may be TRBD1 (5 bases). In germline, CDR1 is LNHDA, CDR2 SQIVND (reference sequence). This CDR3 is built from 15 residues. Trimming left V 6 bases short and J 5 bases short, with 19 bases between. The CDR3 protein is CASSRPSRAKTEAFF. CDR3 sequence (DNA): TGTGCCAGTAGCAGGCCAAGCAGGGCAAAGACTGAAGCTTTCTTT.

The gene calls are TRBV5-1 and TRBJ1-2; 7 bases fit TRBD1. V lost 3 bases and J lost 7; bases outside the gene matches: 6. CDR3 length: 13 amino acids. The germline gives CDR1 SGHRS, CDR2 YFSETQ. This CDR3 reads CASSSQGVGGYTF. CDR3 nucleotides: TGCGCCAGCAGCTCGCAGGGGGTCGGTGGCTACACCTTC.

The chain uses TRBV4-2 and TRBJ1-2, with 8 bases that match TRBD1. The CDR3 runs to 14 residues. Germline V CDR1 and CDR2: LGHNA, YNFKEQ. Trimming cost V 5 bases and J 2 bases; bases outside gene matches: 4. CDR3 sequence reads: CASSSGQGNYGYTF. The DNA of the CDR3 is TGTGCCAGCAGCTCCGGACAGGGAAACTATGGCTACACCTTC.